This T cell receptor (beta chain) was observed in a study of Graves' ophthalmopathy and Graves' hyperthyroidism. From RNA, the CDR3 regions of TCR beta chains were amplified and sequenced. RT-PCR in the first round used HTBI primers; a second-round multiplex PCR followed. In TCRdb, the multiplex PCR reads were re-called with MiXCR into one record per CDR3 protein. The repertoire includes 740,000 or so distinct CDR3 sequences, around 40% of them detected once, and approximately 43% sits in the top ten. This clonotype showed up many times. Its antigen is not known. Physicians reached a diagnosis by relying on clinical symptoms, serum thyroxine, TRAb, thyroid ultrasound and orbital computed tomography. Study-level points and caveats: For predicting ophthalmopathy progression, the model had nearly 71% sensitivity and 72% to 85% specificity. Blood contained most expanded thyroid clonotypes exceeding 0.001 frequency.

The CDR3 is 14 residues long. The V gene lost 4 bases and the J gene lost 0 bases, with 7 bases spanning the gap. Germline V gives CDR1 SGHAT, CDR2 FQNNGV. This TCR was recovered from an adult man with Graves' ophthalmopathy. The chain carries TRBV11-2 and TRBJ1-5; the D is unclear. Source material: peripheral blood. The CDR3 DNA is TGTGCCAGCAGCTCCGAAGGTAGCAATCAGCCCCAGCATTTT. Amino acid sequence: CASSSEGSNQPQHF.